The 14 T cell receptor beta chains below were found in one sample sequenced in a study of human T cells and chemical hapten exposure. Time point: pre-sensitization, week 0. Treatment: therapeutic diphenylcyclopropenone sensitization with weekly scalp DPC. One entry per CDR3 protein results from TCRdb running MiXCR on the RACE reads. The table includes about 98,000 distinct CDR3 sequences, 9.5% to 14% detected once. Specimen: whole blood, collected in connection with sensitization to the hapten diphenylcyclopropenone (DPC). The source of these receptors is a woman aged 55-69 years with alopecia areata. Some clones in this sample may be carry-over from other donors' samples.

There are many counts of this clonotype. The CDR3 sequence: CASGRLLQGLDTEAFF. As DNA, the CDR3 is TGTGCCAGCGGTCGATTACTACAGGGGTTGGATACTGAAGCTTTCTTT. The V call is TRBV6-2 or TRBV6-3, the J call TRBJ1-1; 7 nucleotides match TRBD1. Germline V lookup: CDR1 MNHEY, CDR2 SVGEGT. V was clipped by 8 bases and J by 5 bases; unmatched bases: 17. This CDR3 comprises 16 residues.

This clonotype has at least ten counts. The chain has TRBV29-1 and TRBJ1-5, with TRBD1 matching over 7 bases. The CDR3 covers 12 residues. The germline V gene encodes CDR1 SQVTM and CDR2 ANQGSEA. With V trimmed by 7 bases and J by 4 bases, 4 bases remained unmatched. This CDR3 is CSASTGNQPQHF. CDR3 sequence (DNA): TGCAGCGCATCGACAGGGAATCAGCCCCAGCATTTT.

The gene calls are TRBV24-1 and TRBJ2-1; D might be TRBD1 (5 bases). V was shortened by 3 bases and J by 6 bases, with 14 bases between the two germline ends. The CDR3 is 15 amino acids. CDR1 is KGHDR and CDR2 is SFDVKD in the germline V gene. DNA of the CDR3: TGTGCCACCAGTGATCCCCGAACAGGAGTCAATGAGCAGTTCTTC. Translation gives CATSDPRTGVNEQFF.

This clonotype was counted at least ten times. The V gene is TRBV29-1, the J gene TRBJ2-1, with unresolved D. CDR3 length equals 12 residues. V gave up 6 bases and J gave up 6 bases, with 12 bases separating them. Germline-derived CDR1 and CDR2 are SQVTM and ANQGSEA. As DNA, the CDR3 is TGCAGCGTCGCGACCCATAGCAATGAGCAGTTCTTC. It is translated as CSVATHSNEQFF.

The CDR3 region is CASIIQRGAKDTQYF. CDR3 DNA: TGTGCCAGCATTATCCAGCGGGGGGCGAAAGATACGCAGTATTTT. This sequence joins TRBV7-2 and TRBJ2-3, with 9 bases aligning to TRBD2. This CDR3 contains 15 residues. Per germline, CDR1 SGHTA and CDR2 FQGNSA. Trimming took 7 bases from V and 5 from J; bases not matched to a gene: 10.

This clonotype was counted only a few times. The rearrangement uses TRBV27 and TRBJ1-5; maybe TRBD1 (5 bases). This CDR3 is built from 16 residues. Germline-derived CDR1 and CDR2 are MNHEY and SMNVEV (reference sequence). V gave up 8 bases and J gave up 1 base, with 18 bases separating them. The CDR3 loop reads CASGSGTALSNQPQHF. The DNA for the CDR3 is TGTGCCAGCGGATCCGGGACTGCTCTAAGCAATCAGCCCCAGCATTTT.

With regard to this clonotype: A much larger clone lies one base from this, so it may be a read error. The rearrangement joins TRBV19 to TRBJ1-4; 7 positions match TRBD1. This CDR3 contains 14 residues. CDR1 LNHDA and CDR2 SQIVND come from the germline V gene (reference sequence). This CDR3 is CASGRGQINEILFF. CDR3 nucleotides: TGTGCCAGTGGAAGGGGACAGATAAATGAAATACTGTTTTTT. Using reference TRBV19 and TRBJ1-4 for the parts outside the CDR3, the full variable domain is DGGITQSPKYLFRKEGQNVTLSCEQNLNHDAMYWYRQDPGQGLRLIYYSQIVNDFQKGDIAEGYSVSREKKESFPLTVTSAQKNPTAFYLCASGRGQINEILFFGSGTQLSVL.

This clonotype was detected only a few times. The chain has TRBV20-1 and TRBJ2-5, with 8 bases lining up with TRBD1. With V trimmed by 6 bases and J by 4 bases, 7 bases remained unmatched. The CDR3 spans 13 residues. Germline loops: CDR1 DFQATT, CDR2 SNEGSKA (reference sequence). CDR3 loop: CSAALTGGETQYF. The CDR3 DNA reads as TGCAGTGCCGCGCTCACAGGGGGAGAGACCCAGTACTTC.

This clonotype was seen at least ten times. V and J are TRBV6-6 and TRBJ2-2, with 8 nucleotides matching TRBD1. The CDR3 sequence is 17 residues long. The germline V gene encodes CDR1 MNHNY and CDR2 SVGAGI (reference sequence). With V trimmed by 2 bases and J by 4 bases, 9 bases remained unmatched. The DNA of the CDR3 is TGTGCCAGCAGTTACCGGCGACAGGGGTCTGGCACCGGGGAGCTGTTTTTT. Translating gives CASSYRRQGSGTGELFF.

This clonotype was detected many times. V gene TRBV7-2 combines with J gene TRBJ2-2; tentatively, D is TRBD1 (5 bases). The CDR3 sequence is 17 residues long. The V end was cut by 6 bases, the J end by 0 bases, with 17 bases between. CDR1 is SGHTA, CDR2 FQGNSA, per germline. CDR3 region: CASRSSWGRTNTGELFF. For the CDR3, the DNA is TGTGCCAGCAGGTCCTCGTGGGGCCGTACGAACACCGGGGAGCTGTTTTTT.

This clonotype occurred a few times. This chain connects TRBV7-2 to TRBJ1-1; unclear D gene. Germline values: CDR1 SGHTA, CDR2 FQGNSA. The V end lost 3 bases, the J end lost 1 base, and 9 bases lay between the germline ends. The CDR3 sequence is 14 residues long. The CDR3 loop is CASSFFGRNTEAFF. The CDR3 DNA follows: TGTGCCAGCAGCTTTTTCGGCAGGAACACTGAAGCTTTCTTT.

This clonotype was counted ten times or more. The chain recombines TRBV10-3 with TRBJ1-2, with 10 bases aligning to TRBD1. Germline CDR1 reads ENHRY; CDR2 reads SYGVKD. V lost 10 bases, J lost 8 bases, and 4 bases stayed unmatched. This CDR3 is built from 11 residues. This chain's CDR3 is CATGTGEGYTF. The CDR3 DNA is TGTGCCACTGGGACAGGGGAGGGCTACACCTTC.

This clonotype was observed many times. The chain links TRBV25-1 to TRBJ1-5; D perhaps matches TRBD1 (5 bases). Between the trimmed V and J ends, which lost 3 bases and 1 base, there was a span of 7 bases. Germline CDR1 reads MGHDK; CDR2 reads SYGVNS. This CDR3 contains 14 residues. The chain's CDR3 is CASSDPGSNQPQHF. The CDR3 region has the DNA TGTGCCAGCAGTGACCCAGGGAGCAATCAGCCCCAGCATTTT.

This clonotype was seen ten or more times. This sequence joins TRBV5-4 and TRBJ2-7, with D perhaps matching TRBD2 (6 bases). Germline CDR1 is SGHNT and CDR2 is YYREEE (reference sequence). CDR3 length equals 13 residues. V was shortened by 4 bases and J by 4 bases, with 12 bases between the two germline ends. The CDR3 loop is CASSGPGDYEQYF. In nucleotides, the CDR3 is TGTGCCAGCAGCGGTCCGGGGGATTACGAGCAGTACTTC.